This TCR beta chain derives from a study of spatial heterogeneity in lung cancer. Turning to the study itself: 55 to 80 TRACERx patients with early, untreated non-small cell lung cancer donated samples.

In this sample, this clonotype turned up many times. Its matching antigen is unknown. Study-wide points: Ubiquitous expanded tumor TCRs surfaced in blood more at resection than they did at follow-up.

MiXCR, applied by TCRdb to the 5' RACE reads, yields one record per CDR3 protein. Found here are 20,000 to 30,000 distinct CDR3 sequences, around 10% of them singletons; the top ten hold about 20%. The sample's time point: blood at routine non-recurrence follow-up after resection. From tumor, nontumor lung or frozen PBMC, whole RNA was taken unsorted for sequencing. With 0 bases removed from V and 5 bases from J, the gap between germline ends came to 12 bases. The CDR3 is made up of 15 amino acids. Germline lookup yields CDR1 LGHDT and CDR2 YNNKEL (reference sequence). The input for sequencing was PBMCs, taken at follow-up. This receptor was taken from a male donor with early-stage non-small cell lung cancer. The genes are TRBV3-1 and TRBJ2-3; D call uncertain. CDR3 sequence: CASSQDWSKGDTQYF. For the CDR3, the DNA is TGTGCCAGCAGCCAAGATTGGAGCAAAGGAGATACGCAGTATTTT.